Here is one T cell receptor (beta chain) with its context. Read coverage stops 3 residues before the CDR3 terminus; the germline J gene supplies the remainder. This entry is derived from a study of Tregs in tolerant kidney transplant recipients. Germline V gene sequence: CDR1 PRHDT, CDR2 FYEKMQ (reference sequence). V lost 5 bases, J lost 4 bases, and 4 bases stayed unmatched. The CDR3 has 16 residues. Here immunoSEQ multiplex PCR was the method, and the copy in TCRdb shows in-frame clones only, minus some. The repertoire table contains 30,000 or so clones. The V and J genes are TRBV13 and TRBJ2-1, with 14 bases matching TRBD2. Sequencing used CD8+ T cells from blood, obtained before the transplant. The origin of this receptor is a human donor who received a combined kidney and bone marrow transplant. The CDR3 bases that were read are TGTGCCAGCAGCCTCGGGACTAGCGGGGGATACAATGAG. Its protein product is CASSLGTSGGYNE. The CDR3 in its entirety is CASSLGTSGGYNEQFF.